These 7 T cell receptor beta chains were sequenced from one sample in a study of radiotherapy plus CTLA-4 blockade in lung cancer. Clones were read by immunoSEQ multiplex PCR, and TCRdb kept only the in-frame ones, dropping some. The table has tens of thousands of clones, around 79% seen once. Specimen: peripheral blood, collected from a patient treated with radiotherapy plus ipilimumab. Receptors originate from a human donor with non-small cell lung cancer whose response to radiotherapy plus ipilimumab could not be evaluated. Some clones in this sample may be carry-over from other donors' samples.

This clone has a handful of counts. This chain uses TRBV19 with TRBJ1-5; 7 positions agree with TRBD1. The germline V gene encodes CDR1 LNHDA and CDR2 SQIVND (reference sequence). The CDR3 sequence is 14 residues long. The V and J ends lost 7 bases and 7 bases, in that order; junction bases with no gene match: 10. Here the CDR3 DNA reads TGTGCCAGTACCCCTAGACAGGGAGACCAGCCCCAGCATTTT. This translates into CASTPRQGDQPQHF.

V and J are TRBV6-5 and TRBJ1-1, with D unresolved. Trimming left V 0 bases short and J 5 bases short, with 4 bases between. This CDR3 contains 12 residues. Germline lookup yields CDR1 MNHEY and CDR2 SVGAGI. The CDR3 coding sequence is TGTGCCAGCAGTTACTCGAGGACTGAAGCTTTCTTT. It encodes CASSYSRTEAFF.

The chain recombines TRBV30 with TRBJ1-6; TRBD1 might be the D (5 bases). Germline CDR1 GTSNPN, CDR2 SVGIG (reference sequence). The CDR3 is made up of 18 amino acids. The V end was cut by 3 bases, the J end by 7 bases, with 25 bases between. This chain's CDR3 is CAWRRDGTIGRRNSPLHF. CDR3 sequence (DNA): TGTGCCTGGAGACGGGACGGCACCATTGGGAGGAGGAATTCACCCCTCCACTTT.

The rearrangement links TRBV18 to TRBJ1-2; no reliable D call. The germline V gene encodes CDR1 KGHSH and CDR2 LQKENI. V lost 3 bases and J 5 bases, leaving 13 bases between the germline ends. The CDR3 runs to 14 residues. CDR3 nucleotide sequence: TGTGCCAGCTCACCCCAAGGCGGGTTTTATGGCTACACCTTC. Translation: CASSPQGGFYGYTF.

The sample holds one count of this clone. The chain is built from TRBV5-1 and TRBJ2-3; 13 bases agree with TRBD2. Germline V gene sequence: CDR1 SGHRS, CDR2 YFSETQ. J gave up 4 bases and V 4 bases, and 6 bases lay outside the gene matches. CDR3 size: 16 residues. The CDR3: CASSVLAGGPSDTQYF. The CDR3, as DNA: TGCGCCAGCAGCGTACTAGCGGGGGGGCCATCAGATACGCAGTATTTT.

This sequence joins TRBV7-6 and TRBJ2-7; possible D gene TRBD1, 6 bases. The CDR3 runs to 15 residues. V was pared by 1 base and J by 4 bases, with 14 bases between. Germline lookup yields CDR1 SGHVS and CDR2 FNYEAQ. The DNA of the CDR3 is TGTGCCAGCAGCTTAGGGGCAGGGGCTAGGTACGAGCAGTACTTC. This gives the protein CASSLGAGARYEQYF.

The rearrangement links TRBV7-2 to TRBJ2-1, with D perhaps TRBD1 (6 bases). The CDR3 is 15 residues long. Trimming pared 6 bases from V and 6 bases from J, leaving 18 bases between. Germline values: CDR1 SGHTA, CDR2 FQGNSA. This CDR3 is CASSQQGNGGNEQFF. The CDR3, as DNA: TGTGCCAGCAGTCAACAGGGCAATGGAGGCAATGAGCAGTTCTTC.